This T cell receptor (beta chain) was observed in a study of blood T cell repertoires in COVID-19. On the study more broadly: The United States, Italy and Spain were the sources of the acute and convalescent COVID-19 samples. Sources were T cells, B-cell-depleted T cells, or PBMCs; the material itself was cDNA or gDNA.

Authors' processing steps: Estimates of nucleated cell counts were drawn from the amplification of reference gene primers. Libraries were prepared by immunoSEQ multiplex PCR; TCRdb keeps only in-frame clonotypes and omits some of them. The V and J calls and the clone size are those of that table, but D and trimming were determined from the DNA. In the table there are around 150,000 clones, around three quarters of which are singletons. V lost 4 bases, J lost 2 bases, and 6 bases stayed unmatched. Germline V CDR1 and CDR2: KGHSH, LQKENI. The CDR3 is made up of 18 amino acids. The source is a man aged 50 or older with active or convalescent COVID-19. The chain is built from TRBV18 and TRBJ2-6, with 12 nucleotides matching TRBD1. The specimen was peripheral blood. Written as DNA, the CDR3 is TGTGCCAGCTCACTCCCGGGACAGGGGGCTACTGGGGCCAACGTCCTGACTTTC. It translates to CASSLPGQGATGANVLTF.